This TCR beta chain was documented in a study of T cells in Graves' hyperthyroidism and ophthalmopathy. This clonotype has at least ten counts. TCR beta CDR3 sequences were amplified from RNA transcripts. An initial round of RT-PCR targeting the TCR CDR3 relied on the HTBI primer set. A single record per CDR3 protein comes from TCRdb applying MiXCR to the multiplex PCR reads. Of about 600,000 distinct CDR3 sequences in the sample, around 15% were seen once. The germline CDR1 and CDR2 sequences are MNHNS and SASEGT. Between the trimmed V and J ends, which lost 10 bases and 5 bases, there was a span of 17 bases. The CDR3 has 13 amino acids.

Source material: blood. This chain links TRBV6-1 with TRBJ2-5, with TRBD2 as a possible D gene (6 bases). The receptor was isolated from a woman aged 40 to 55 with Graves' ophthalmopathy. CDR3 DNA: TGTGCCAACCAGGACGGGGGACGGGAGACCCAGTACTTC. Translated, it gives CANQDGGRETQYF.